The 20 T cell receptor beta chains in this list originate from one sample, sequenced in a study of identical twins. MiXCR was run by TCRdb on the 5' RACE reads, yielding one entry per CDR3 protein. The sample contains approximately 600,000 distinct CDR3 sequences, just over 7% of which appear only once. These data were also reused for a study on yellow fever vaccine responses in identical twins.

The sequenced sample was PBMCs. The receptor source for this set is a woman aged 18-29 years in good health.

This clonotype has just a few counts. This chain connects TRBV20-1 to TRBJ2-6; possibly TRBD2 for D (5 bases). The CDR3 is 16 residues long. V gave up 0 bases and J gave up 2 bases, with 11 bases separating them. Germline values: CDR1 DFQATT, CDR2 SNEGSKA (reference sequence). The CDR3 region is CSARDTRGTGANVLTF. CDR3 nucleotide sequence: TGCAGTGCTAGAGATACGAGAGGGACTGGGGCCAACGTCCTGACTTTC.

As for this clonotype: One junction end does not reproduce the germline sequence, and a read error may be involved. This sequence joins TRBV24-1 and TRBJ1-1, with a weak D call TRBD1 (6 bases). CDR1 KGHDR and CDR2 SFDVKD come from the germline V gene. The CDR3 runs to 11 residues. CDR3 nucleotides: TGTGCCACCCTAAAGACGGGGGGGCCGGGGTTT. It codes for CATLKTGGPGF.

This clonotype was seen many times. The chain combines TRBV6-5 with TRBJ2-3; 7 bases align to TRBD1. This CDR3 has 16 residues. V lost 0 bases and J lost 0; bases outside the gene matches: 3. Per the germline V gene, CDR1 is MNHEY and CDR2 is SVGAGI. CDR3 region: CASSYSGQRSTDTQYF. The CDR3 DNA sequence: TGTGCCAGCAGTTACTCGGGACAGAGAAGCACAGATACGCAGTATTTT.

Only a few counts were recorded for this clonotype. The chain recombines TRBV24-1 with TRBJ1-1; 8 positions agree with TRBD1. The V and J ends lost 7 bases and 4 bases, in that order; junction bases with no gene match: 10. CDR1 KGHDR and CDR2 SFDVKD come from the germline V gene. The CDR3 has 15 amino acids. This CDR3 is CATRSGQGRFTEAFF. Written as DNA, the CDR3 is TGTGCCACCAGATCCGGACAGGGTCGATTCACTGAAGCTTTCTTT.

The V and J genes are TRBV28 and TRBJ2-7, with 15 positions matching TRBD2. Germline V lookup: CDR1 MDHEN, CDR2 SYDVKM. V gave up 2 bases and J gave up 9 bases; unmatched junction bases: 17. This CDR3 comprises 19 residues. CDR3 DNA sequence: TGTGCCAGCAGTTTAACGACTATCCCCGGACTAGCGGGGGGGCAAGGGCAGTACGTC. As protein: CASSLTTIPGLAGGQGQYV.

This clonotype was seen ten or more times. The rearrangement uses TRBV7-2 and TRBJ1-1, with D tentatively TRBD1 (6 bases). Trimming stripped 3 bases from V and 11 bases from J, with 10 bases between. The germline gives CDR1 SGHTA, CDR2 FQGNSA. CDR3 length: 11 residues. The CDR3 region has the DNA TGTGCCAGCAGCTTCCAAGGGGGGGCTTTCTTT. Translating gives CASSFQGGAFF. Looking up the rest from reference TRBV7-2 and TRBJ1-1 gives the full variable domain: GAGVSQSPSNKVTEKGKDVELRCDPISGHTALYWYRQSLGQGLEFLIYFQGNSAPDKSGLPSDRFSAERTGGSVSTLTIQRTQQEDSAVYLCASSFQGGAFFGQGTRLTVV.

This clonotype was found many times. The chain is built from TRBV7-2 and TRBJ2-1; 10 bases agree with TRBD2. The CDR3 runs 15 residues. Losses at the gene ends were 5 bases for V and 7 bases for J; bases not matched to a gene: 8. CDR1 is SGHTA, CDR2 FQGNSA, per germline. In nucleotides, the CDR3 is TGTGCCAGCAGCGCTCTAGCGGGGGCTAAGAATGAGCAGTTCTTC. It codes for CASSALAGAKNEQFF.

There are many counts of this clonotype. CDR3 sequence reads: CASSSGLSNQPQHF. The DNA for the CDR3 is TGCGCCAGCAGCTCGGGACTGTCAAATCAGCCCCAGCATTTT. The chain carries TRBV5-1 and TRBJ1-5; a possible D gene is TRBD1 (5 bases). The germline V gene encodes CDR1 SGHRS and CDR2 YFSETQ. Trimming cost V 3 bases and J 4 bases, with 11 bases left between them. The CDR3 length is 14 residues.

The sample holds a few counts of this clonotype. DNA for the CDR3: TGTGCCAGCAGTTTCGCCACCACCTACGAGCAGTACGTC. The encoded protein is CASSFATTYEQYV. The gene calls are TRBV28 and TRBJ2-7; unclear D gene. The germline CDR1 and CDR2 sequences are MDHEN and SYDVKM. Between the trimmed V and J ends, which lost 3 bases and 2 bases, there was a span of 8 bases. The CDR3 runs 13 residues.

The chain employs TRBV2 and TRBJ2-6; 11 bases fit TRBD2. The CDR3 is made up of 18 amino acids. The germline gives CDR1 SNHLY, CDR2 FYNNEI. J lost 1 base, V lost 8 bases, and 10 bases had no gene match. CDR3 bases: TGTGCCAGCTGTTTGGTAGCGGGGGGGCAGTCTGGGGCCAACGTCCTGACTTTC. Amino acids: CASCLVAGGQSGANVLTF.

This clonotype was counted only a few times. The DNA for the CDR3 is TGTGCCAGCAGCGTAGCAGGGGGCGGCTACGAGCAGTACTTC. This gives the protein CASSVAGGGYEQYF. This chain links TRBV9 with TRBJ2-7, with 8 positions matching TRBD1. This CDR3 is 14 amino acids long. Trimming removed 0 bases from V and 3 bases from J; junction bases left unmatched: 2. Germline-derived CDR1 and CDR2 are SGDLS and YYNGEE.

This clonotype was detected a few times. The chain is built from TRBV9 and TRBJ2-2; maybe TRBD1 (6 bases). In germline, CDR1 is SGDLS, CDR2 YYNGEE. The ends were cut back, 4 bases at V and 2 bases at J, with 15 bases in the middle. The length of the CDR3 is 16 residues. The CDR3 DNA is TGTGCCAGCAGCCCCTATTGGACAGCCAACACCGGGGAGCTGTTTTTT. Translated, it gives CASSPYWTANTGELFF.

This clonotype showed up many times. The rearrangement links TRBV18 to TRBJ1-1, with 11 bases that match TRBD1. The V segment lost 2 bases and the J segment 3 bases; nucleotides outside the gene matches: 2. Looked up from germline, CDR1 is KGHSH and CDR2 is LQKENI. The CDR3 runs to 15 residues. CDR3 nucleotide sequence: TGTGCCAGCTCACCAGGGACAGGGGGGGACACTGAAGCTTTCTTT. This translates into CASSPGTGGDTEAFF.

This clonotype was seen more than once but under ten times. The chain is built from TRBV20-1 and TRBJ2-7, with TRBD1 matching 9 bases. The V gene's germline CDR1 is DFQATT and CDR2 SNEGSKA (reference sequence). Trimming cost V 5 bases and J 1 base; bases outside gene matches: 6. The CDR3 extends over 14 amino acids. In nucleotides, the CDR3 is TGCAGTGCTCGGAGACAGGGGGTTTCCTACGAGCAGTACGTC. Translation gives CSARRQGVSYEQYV.

This clonotype was picked up a small number of times. The V gene is TRBV12-3 or TRBV12-4, the J gene TRBJ1-1; D unclear. This CDR3 spans 12 amino acids. The V end lost 6 bases, the J end lost 0 bases, and 5 bases lay between the germline ends. In DNA, the CDR3 is TGTGCCAGCAGGGGCATGAACACTGAAGCTTTCTTT. Translation gives CASRGMNTEAFF.

This chain joins TRBV20-1 and TRBJ2-4; perhaps D is TRBD1 or TRBD2 (5 bases each). Germline V CDR1 and CDR2: DFQATT, SNEGSKA (reference sequence). V shed 6 bases and J shed 0 bases, with 12 bases lying between them. The CDR3 extends over 14 amino acids. CDR3 nucleotide sequence: TGCAGTGCCGCGACCGGGACAGCCAAAAACATTCAGTACTTC. Protein: CSAATGTAKNIQYF.

The chain has TRBV11-2 and TRBJ2-2; 10 bases line up with TRBD2. J lost 0 bases, V lost 2 bases, and 6 bases had no gene match. CDR1 and CDR2 from the germline V gene are SGHAT and FQNNGV. This CDR3 region has 18 residues. For the CDR3, the DNA is TGTGCCAGCAGCTTACCCTCTCTAGCGGGAGCGAACACCGGGGAGCTGTTTTTT. Amino acid sequence: CASSLPSLAGANTGELFF.

This clonotype was counted ten times or more. The chain recombines TRBV27 with TRBJ2-1; D is possibly TRBD1 (5 bases). Germline CDR1 and CDR2: MNHEY and SMNVEV (reference sequence). CDR3 length equals 15 residues. The V gene lost 6 bases and the J gene lost 0 bases, with 12 bases spanning the gap. This chain's CDR3 is CASRDKPPSYNEQFF. CDR3 nucleotide sequence: TGTGCCAGCAGGGACAAACCCCCCTCCTACAATGAGCAGTTCTTC.

The sample holds a few counts of this clonotype. The chain has TRBV10-2 and TRBJ2-7; the match to TRBD1 covers 10 bases. The trim removed 6 bases at V and 7 bases at J, leaving 9 bases unmatched. The CDR3 is 14 amino acids. The germline CDR1 and CDR2 sequences are WSHSY and SAAADI. CDR3 sequence (DNA): TGCGCCAGCAGCGACAGGGGGCGGGCTGAGGAGCAGTACTTC. Protein product: CASSDRGRAEEQYF.

The V gene is TRBV20-1, the J gene TRBJ2-1, with TRBD2 identical over 7 bases. CDR3 length: 16 residues. Germline CDR1 and CDR2: DFQATT and SNEGSKA (reference sequence). Trimming at V came to 6 bases and at J to 0 bases, leaving 11 bases not matched to a gene. CDR3 in amino acids: CSAGRVGGYSYNEQFF. For the CDR3, the DNA is TGCAGTGCCGGTCGGGTGGGGGGGTACTCCTACAATGAGCAGTTCTTC.